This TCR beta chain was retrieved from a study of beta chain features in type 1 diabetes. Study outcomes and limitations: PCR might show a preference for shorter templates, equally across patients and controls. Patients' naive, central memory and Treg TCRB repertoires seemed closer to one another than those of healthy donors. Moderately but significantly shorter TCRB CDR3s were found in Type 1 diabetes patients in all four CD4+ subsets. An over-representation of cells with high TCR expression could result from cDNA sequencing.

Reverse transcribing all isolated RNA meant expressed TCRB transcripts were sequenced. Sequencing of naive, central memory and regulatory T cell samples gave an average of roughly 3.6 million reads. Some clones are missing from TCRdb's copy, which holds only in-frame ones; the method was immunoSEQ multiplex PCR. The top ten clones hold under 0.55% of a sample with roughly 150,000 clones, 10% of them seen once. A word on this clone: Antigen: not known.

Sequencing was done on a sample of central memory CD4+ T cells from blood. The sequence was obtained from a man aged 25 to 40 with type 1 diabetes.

The CDR3 reads CASSYRRIAKNIQYF. CDR3 in DNA: TGCGCCAGCAGCTACAGGAGAATAGCCAAAAACATTCAGTACTTC. The chain recombines TRBV5-1 with TRBJ2-4; tentatively, D is TRBD1 (5 bases). V lost 3 bases to trimming and J lost 0 bases, with 10 bases between them. Germline V gene data show CDR1 as SGHRS and CDR2 as YFSETQ. The CDR3 covers 15 residues.